Each of the 7 T cell receptor beta chains below was sequenced from the same sample in a study of early T cells in non-severe SARS-CoV-2 infection. Each CDR3 protein gets one entry after TCRdb re-called the 5' RACE reads with MiXCR. Here the sample spans tens of thousands of distinct CDR3 sequences, approximately 12% being singletons. Specimen: whole blood. These receptors were taken from an adult who was a healthcare worker with PCR-confirmed SARS-CoV-2 infection or an uninfected control (not recorded which).

This clonotype has a handful of counts. The chain combines TRBV28 with TRBJ1-1; D is undetermined. The CDR3 runs 13 residues. Trimming left V 7 bases short and J 6 bases short, with 15 bases between. CDR1 is MDHEN and CDR2 is SYDVKM in the germline V gene. CDR3: CASTPPGRAEAFF. As DNA, the CDR3 is TGTGCCAGCACCCCCCCGGGGAGGGCTGAAGCTTTCTTT.

This chain connects TRBV3-1 to TRBJ2-7; 7 nucleotides agree with TRBD2. The germline V gene encodes CDR1 LGHDT and CDR2 YNNKEL (reference sequence). V lost 1 base and J lost 0; bases outside the gene matches: 6. The CDR3 spans 16 residues. CDR3 nucleotides: TGTGCCAGCAGCCAAGTAGGGCGGGGGAGCTCCTACGAGCAGTACTTC. Its translation is CASSQVGRGSSYEQYF.

This clonotype was seen repeatedly, ten times or more. This chain uses TRBV7-2 with TRBJ2-2; the D gene is possibly TRBD2 (6 bases). In germline, CDR1 is SGHTA, CDR2 FQGNSA. The CDR3 loop spans 13 amino acids. Trimming cost V 6 bases and J 8 bases, with 13 bases left between them. CDR3 amino acids: CASRRRGGGELFF. CDR3 DNA sequence: TGTGCCAGCAGACGGAGGGGAGGAGGGGAGCTGTTTTTT.

This clonotype was found a few times. The chain uses TRBV3-1 and TRBJ2-7, with 14 bases lining up with TRBD2. The CDR3 covers 15 residues. Losses at the gene ends were 0 bases for V and 7 bases for J; bases not matched to a gene: 2. Germline V gene lookup returns CDR1 LGHDT and CDR2 YNNKEL (reference sequence). The CDR3 loop is CASSQDRLAGGEQYF. DNA of the CDR3: TGTGCCAGCAGCCAAGACCGACTAGCGGGAGGGGAGCAGTACTTC.

The V and J genes are TRBV29-1 and TRBJ2-7; D ambiguous. The CDR3 covers 13 residues. Germline V gene sequence: CDR1 SQVTM, CDR2 ANQGSEA. The V and J ends lost 0 bases and 0 bases respectively, with 6 bases between them. CDR3 bases: TGCAGCGTTGAAGACAGGAGCTCCTACGAGCAGTACTTC. Residues: CSVEDRSSYEQYF.

This clonotype was seen ten or more times. This chain links TRBV12-3 or TRBV12-4 with TRBJ2-3; D not resolved. V was clipped by 3 bases and J by 1 base, with 5 bases between them. This CDR3 region has 13 residues. The CDR3, as DNA: TGTGCCAGCAGTTTGCCGGGCACAGATACGCAGTATTTT. Amino acid sequence: CASSLPGTDTQYF.

Details on this clonotype: A single base separates this from a much larger clone, so it may be a read error. This rearrangement joins TRBV5-1 to TRBJ2-5; D is ambiguous. Germline CDR1 reads SGHRS; CDR2 reads YFSETQ. The CDR3 extends over 13 amino acids. V lost 1 base and J 5 bases, leaving 9 bases between the germline ends. The CDR3 region has the DNA TGCGCCAGCAGCTTGTGGCAGAGGGAGACCCAGTACTTC. It yields the protein CASSLWQRETQYF.